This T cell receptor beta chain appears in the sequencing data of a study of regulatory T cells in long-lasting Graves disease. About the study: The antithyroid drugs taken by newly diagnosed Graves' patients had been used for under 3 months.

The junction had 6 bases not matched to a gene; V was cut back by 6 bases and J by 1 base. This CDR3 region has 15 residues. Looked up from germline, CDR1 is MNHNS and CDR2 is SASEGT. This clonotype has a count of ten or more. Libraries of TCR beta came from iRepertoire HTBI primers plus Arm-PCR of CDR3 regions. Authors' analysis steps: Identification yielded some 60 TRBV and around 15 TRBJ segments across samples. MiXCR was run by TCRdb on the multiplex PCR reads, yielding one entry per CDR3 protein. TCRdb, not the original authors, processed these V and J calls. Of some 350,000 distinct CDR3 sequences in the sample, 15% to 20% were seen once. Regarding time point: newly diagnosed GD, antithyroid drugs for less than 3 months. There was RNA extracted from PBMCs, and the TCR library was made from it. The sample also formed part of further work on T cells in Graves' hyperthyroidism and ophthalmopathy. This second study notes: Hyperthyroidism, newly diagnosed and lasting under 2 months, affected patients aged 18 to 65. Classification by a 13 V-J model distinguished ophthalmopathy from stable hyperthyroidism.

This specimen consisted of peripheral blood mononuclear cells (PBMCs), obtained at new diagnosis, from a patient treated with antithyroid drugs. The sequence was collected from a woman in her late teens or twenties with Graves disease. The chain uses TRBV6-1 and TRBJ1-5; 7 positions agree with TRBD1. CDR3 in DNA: TGTGCCAGCAGACCGACAGGGCTCAGCAATCAGCCCCAGCATTTT. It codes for CASRPTGLSNQPQHF.